This T cell receptor (beta chain) comes out of a study of control samples from healthy donors and cancer patients (dated by TCRdb to the early 2020s). The library was built by means of the immunoSEQ multiplex PCR assay. TCRdb retrieved this table from immuneACCESS and kept in-frame rearrangements only. Not all clones are present; in checked studies, unresolved V genes account for under half, and no reason is known for the remainder. Recorded for this sample are about 160,000 clones; over 85% of them occurred a single time. The ten biggest clones cover about 9.3% of the sample. For CDR1 and CDR2, the germline V gene lists MNHEY and SVGAGI. From its cysteine to its phenylalanine, the CDR3 spans 15 amino acids. Only the CDR3 portion is preserved as DNA: 45 bases, with reading frame beginning at the first base. Clipping removes 2 bases from V and 7 bases from J, with 5 as the unmatched junction base count.

Worth noting for this clone: There is no known antigen for this receptor. Per-base qualities were not stored, and no clone one base away is much larger.

The V and J segments used are TRBV6-5 and TRBJ2-1; 10 central nucleotides agree with TRBD2. This clonotype was sampled from a woman in her forties in good health. The source material was blood. The base sequence is TGTGCCAGCAGTTACGAGGCTAGCGGGAGTAATGAGCAGTTCTTC. The translation is CASSYEASGSNEQFF.